The 13 T cell receptor beta chains below come from one sample, sequenced in a study of T cells expressing NK-cell markers. TCRdb re-called the 5' RACE reads and catalogs CDR3 proteins one per entry, DNA excluded. Reported are 350,000 to 500,000 distinct CDR3 sequences; the ten largest clones contain roughly 8%. Material for sequencing was blood T cells: a sorted CD56 or NKG2C T cell subset, CD4+ or CD8+ T cells, or bulk PBMC T cells (not recorded which). Receptors were obtained from a woman aged 18 to 75 in good health.

This chain links TRBV14 with TRBJ2-1. CDR3 size: 15 residues. Germline assignment: CDR1 SGHDN and CDR2 FVKESK. The CDR3 loop is CASSQGAFSYNEQFF.

The chain uses TRBV12-3 or TRBV12-4 and TRBJ2-1; the D call of TRBD1 rests on TCRdb alone, since no DNA is present to check it. The CDR3 sequence is 16 residues long. The chain's CDR3 is CASSYGQGGWYNEQFF.

The CDR3 protein is CASSLMTRSTDTQYF. The chain joins TRBV7-2 to TRBJ2-3. The germline CDR1 and CDR2 sequences are SGHTA and FQGNSA. The CDR3 is 15 residues long. The variable domain in full, with the rest retrieved from reference TRBV7-2 and TRBJ2-3, is GAGVSQSPSNKVTEKGKDVELRCDPISGHTALYWYRQSLGQGLEFLIYFQGNSAPDKSGLPSDRFSAERTGGSVSTLTIQRTQQEDSAVYLCASSLMTRSTDTQYFGPGTRLTVL.

This chain links TRBV27 with TRBJ2-1; TCRdb's D gene call, TRBD2, goes unchecked for lack of DNA. The germline V gene has CDR1 MNHEY and CDR2 SMNVEV (reference sequence). The length of the CDR3 is 14 residues. CDR3 loop: CASSPLGLANEQFF.

J is TRBJ2-7 and V is TRBV7-2. The CDR3 covers 12 residues. The V gene's germline CDR1 is SGHTA and CDR2 FQGNSA. The CDR3 protein is CASSLTIAEQYF.

This chain connects TRBV6-6 to TRBJ1-1. Germline V CDR1 and CDR2: MNHNY, SVGAGI (reference sequence). The CDR3 has 13 residues. This chain's CDR3 is CASSSLSDTEAFF.

The V call is TRBV7-9, the J call TRBJ2-3; the D call from TCRdb, TRBD1, cannot be confirmed without DNA. Germline V gene lookup returns CDR1 SEHNR and CDR2 FQNEAQ (reference sequence). CDR3 length: 15 residues. Here the CDR3 reads CASNARGQGRVPQYF.

The rearrangement joins TRBV5-6 to TRBJ2-5; checking the TCRdb D call of TRBD2 is not possible without DNA. This CDR3 is built from 15 residues. Germline CDR1 and CDR2: SGHDT and YYEEEE. This chain's CDR3 is CASSLVPSSGETQYF. The complete variable domain, with remaining parts taken from reference TRBV5-6 and TRBJ2-5, reads DAGVTQSPTHLIKTRGQQVTLRCSPKSGHDTVSWYQQALGQGPQFIFQYYEEEERQRGNFPDRFSGHQFPNYSSELNVNALLLGDSALYLCASSLVPSSGETQYFGPGTRLLVL.

The CDR3 here is CSARDLGWGELFF. The chain links TRBV20-1 to TRBJ2-2. Germline assignment: CDR1 DFQATT and CDR2 SNEGSKA (reference sequence). This CDR3 has 13 amino acids.

The V and J genes are TRBV9 and TRBJ1-1. Germline loops: CDR1 SGDLS, CDR2 YYNGEE. The CDR3 has 12 residues. CDR3 in amino acids: CASSVVDTEAFF. The full variable domain, with the rest looked up from reference TRBV9 and TRBJ1-1, is DSGVTQTPKHLITATGQRVTLRCSPRSGDLSVYWYQQSLDQGLQFLIQYYNGEERAKGNILERFSAQQFPDLHSELNLSSLELGDSALYFCASSVVDTEAFFGQGTRLTVV.

The genes are TRBV6-2 or TRBV6-3 and TRBJ2-1; as DNA is missing, the TRBD2 call by TCRdb cannot be tested. The CDR3 length is 15 residues. The germline gives CDR1 MNHEY, CDR2 SVGEGT. CDR3: CASTLAGPAYNEQFF.

The J gene is TRBJ1-4, the V gene TRBV4-1; as DNA is missing, the TRBD1 call by TCRdb cannot be tested. The CDR3 has 15 residues. Germline V gene sequence: CDR1 MGHRA, CDR2 YSYEKL. CDR3 region: CASSQGGRTNEKLFF.

The rearrangement links TRBV7-2 to TRBJ1-6. The CDR3 runs to 13 residues. Per the germline V gene, CDR1 is SGHTA and CDR2 is FQGNSA. The CDR3 loop reads CASSFRLDSPLHF.